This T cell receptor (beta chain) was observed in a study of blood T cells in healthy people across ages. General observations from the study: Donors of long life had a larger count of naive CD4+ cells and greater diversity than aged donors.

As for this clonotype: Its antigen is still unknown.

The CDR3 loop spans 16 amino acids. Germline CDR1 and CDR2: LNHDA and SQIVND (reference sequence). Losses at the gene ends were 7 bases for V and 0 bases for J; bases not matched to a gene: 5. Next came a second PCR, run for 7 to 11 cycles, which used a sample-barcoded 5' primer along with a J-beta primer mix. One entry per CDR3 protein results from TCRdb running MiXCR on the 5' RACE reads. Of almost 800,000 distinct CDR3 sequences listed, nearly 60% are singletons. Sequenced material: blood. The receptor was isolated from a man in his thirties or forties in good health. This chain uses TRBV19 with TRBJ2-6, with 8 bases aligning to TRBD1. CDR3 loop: CASTTGAVSGANVLTF. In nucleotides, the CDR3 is TGTGCCAGTACGACAGGGGCTGTCTCTGGGGCCAACGTCCTGACTTTC.